This entry features one TCR beta chain sequence. Seattle researchers signed up patients amid active infection and tracked them longitudinally. This sample was taken from a study of blood T cell repertoires in COVID-19. Study details: Sites across the United States, Italy and Spain contributed samples from acute and convalescent COVID-19.

CDR1 SGHTA and CDR2 FQGNSA come from the germline V gene. The CDR3 is 16 amino acids. Trimming pared 5 bases from V and 0 bases from J, leaving 16 bases between. Study processing details: Reference gene primer amplification gave estimated nucleated cell counts. Clones were sequenced by immunoSEQ multiplex PCR, and TCRdb holds only the in-frame ones, with some missing. That table supplies the V and J calls and clone size; D and trimming were determined from the DNA. Here the sample spans 270,000 or so clones, 85% to 90% being singletons. The chain joins TRBV7-2 to TRBJ1-1; D might be TRBD1 (6 bases). This TCR derives from a woman aged 60-70 years with COVID-19, enrolled during active disease. Sequencing used peripheral blood. The CDR3 DNA follows: TGTGCCAGCAGCCCCCAGACAGGTCTCATGAACACTGAAGCTTTCTTT. This codes for CASSPQTGLMNTEAFF.